This T cell receptor (beta chain) came from a study of STAT5B mutations in CD4+ large granular lymphocyte leukemia. In the study overall: The CDR3 'QG' motif was associated with a particular HLA allele among healthy donors.

Produced via immunoSEQ multiplex PCR; TCRdb's table is partial and in-frame only. The sample lists about 31,000 clones, about 88% occurring once. CDR3 length: 13 amino acids. Germline V gene sequence: CDR1 MNHNY, CDR2 SVGAGI (reference sequence). The TCR was taken from a human donor in good health. The material sequenced was CD4+ T cells from blood buffy coats. V is TRBV6-6 and J is TRBJ2-5, with D unresolved. The J call may be faulty, since TRBJ2-7 better matches the DNA end. The DNA of the CDR3 is TGTGCCAGCAGTTACTCGCAGGTAGCCGAGCAGTACTTC. Translated: CASSYSQVAEQYF.